This TCR beta chain was sequenced in a study of blood T cell repertoires in COVID-19. Germline V gene lookup returns CDR1 KGHDR and CDR2 SFDVKD. V trimming: 5 bases; J trimming: 3 bases; junction bases outside the gene matches: 1. This CDR3 comprises 15 residues. The authors' processing: How many nucleated cells were present was estimated from reference gene primer amplification. Method: immunoSEQ multiplex PCR; TCRdb's copy keeps in-frame clones and lacks some. The V and J calls and clone size were taken over from that table, and D and trimming were inferred from the DNA. The sample lists 150,000 to 200,000 clones, about 85% seen once, with 20% to 25% in the top ten. This clone was seen only once.

This sequence joins TRBV24-1 and TRBJ2-4; 12 bases map to TRBD2. This TCR derives from a man aged 55 to 70 with active or convalescent COVID-19. Sequenced input: peripheral blood. The CDR3 region has the DNA TGTGCCACCAGTGCGACTAGCGGGGGCAAAAACATTCAGTACTTC. It encodes CATSATSGGKNIQYF.